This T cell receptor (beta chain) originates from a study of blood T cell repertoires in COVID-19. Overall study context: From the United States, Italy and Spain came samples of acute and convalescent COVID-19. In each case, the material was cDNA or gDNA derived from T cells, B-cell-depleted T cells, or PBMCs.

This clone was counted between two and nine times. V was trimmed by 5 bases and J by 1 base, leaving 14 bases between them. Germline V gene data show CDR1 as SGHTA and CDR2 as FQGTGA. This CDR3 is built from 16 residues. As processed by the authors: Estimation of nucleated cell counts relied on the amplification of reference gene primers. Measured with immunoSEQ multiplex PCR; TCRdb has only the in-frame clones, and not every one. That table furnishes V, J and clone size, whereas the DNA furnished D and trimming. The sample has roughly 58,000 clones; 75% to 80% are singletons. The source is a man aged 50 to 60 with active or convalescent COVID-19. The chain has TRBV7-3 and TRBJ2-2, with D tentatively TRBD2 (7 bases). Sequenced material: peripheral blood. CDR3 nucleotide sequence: TGTGCCAGCAGCGCACACGGGGGGCAGAACACCGGGGAGCTGTTTTTT. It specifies CASSAHGGQNTGELFF. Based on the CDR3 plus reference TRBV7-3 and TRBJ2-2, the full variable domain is GAGVSQTPSNKVTEKGKYVELRCDPISGHTALYWYRQSLGQGPEFLIYFQGTGAADDSGLPNDRFFAVRPEGSVSTLKIQRTERGDSAVYLCASSAHGGQNTGELFFGEGSRLTVL.